This TCR beta chain was sequenced for a study of T cell responses to AZD1222 COVID-19 vaccine (dated by TCRdb to about 2021). For the wider study: A total of about 240 trial participants underwent TCR sequencing, of whom some 210 received two doses of AZD1222 and some 25 received two doses of the MenACWY control vaccine. Trial participants were enrolled by age into subgroups of 18-55, 56-69 and 70-plus years, and around 150, 29 and 61 TCR-sequenced participants, respectively, were included in these subgroups. Study-level results and caveats: The whole spike protein was spanned by vaccine-associated CD4 TCRs, and dominant responses were seen in regions 160-218 and 743-854. Because no day 14 peak-response samples were available, repertoires were characterized only after the peak T cell response. Most participants were white British and females outnumbered males, and the authors suggested that clonal diversity may have been underestimated. Conclusions about previously exposed vaccinees are limited because only six or seven AZD1222 recipients were SARS-CoV-2 seropositive at baseline. The 56-69-year group was small, and its depth increase did not reach significance, likely because of low power. A significant rise in spike-specific TCR breadth and depth was observed after two AZD1222 doses relative to day 0 and relative to MenACWY recipients. Reportedly, almost half of the unique spike-specific TCRs recognized epitopes lying outside the regions that are mutated in the B.1.351 and B.1.1.7 variants.

The CDR3 regions of human TCRbeta chains were analyzed by immunosequencing. In the source study's methods: TCRs in the repertoires were compared against a reference library of SARS-CoV-2-specific TCRs that had been generated with the MIRA antigen-specificity platform. Breadth was defined as the fraction of unique TCRs that were SARS-CoV-2-associated, and depth was defined as the fraction of total T cells that were SARS-CoV-2-associated. Each spike-specific TCR was assigned to its reactive spike region and to a CD4 or CD8 class using the MIRA data. Log10-transformed breadth and depth values were compared by one-way ANOVA with Sidak's multiple comparisons tests. Not all clones reach the TCRdb copy of this immuneACCESS table, which keeps in-frame sequences only. Checked studies attribute under half of the gap to unresolved V genes and leave the rest unexplained. The DNA was the basis for D and trimming; V, J and clone size are from that table. Within this sample are under 140,000 clones, with approximately 90% of them counted one time only. The top ten clones comprise over 12% of the sample.

Interpreted using the paper, the time point label stands for: about 28 days (+/-7) after the second vaccine dose. AZD1222 recipients given second doses at about 4 weeks or at about 12 weeks were pooled, since spike-specific TCR depth and breadth were not found to differ between the two schedules. Samples from vaccinated people were obtained from the UK trials COV001 and COV002, which included a single-blind randomized controlled phase 2/3 trial of AZD1222 (ChAdOx1 nCoV-19) in healthy adults. Trial participant PBMC samples were collected at day 0 and day 28 after the second dose for TCRbeta chain sequencing. About this clone itself: Its antigen specificity is not known. No much larger clonotype is one base removed from it; base qualities were not supplied.

Trimming costs V 2 bases and J 4 bases, and their ends lie 8 bases apart. Taken from the germline V gene, the CDR1 and CDR2 loops are SQVTM and ANQGSEA. Spanning cysteine to phenylalanine, the CDR3 consists of 12 amino acids. The DNA shown is the 36-base CDR3, in frame from base 1. The TCR originated in an adult who received the AZD1222 COVID-19 vaccine. The chain employs TRBV29-1 and TRBJ1-2; there is no confident call for the D gene. The sequences come from peripheral blood, collected 28 days after the second AZD1222 dose. The DNA sequence reads TGCAGCGTTGAAAATACAGTCTATGGCTACACCTTC. Translated, it reads CSVENTVYGYTF.